A selection of T cell receptor beta chains follows, all from one sample in a study of T cells after yellow fever vaccination. One entry per CDR3 protein, called by TCRdb with MiXCR from the 5' RACE reads. This table holds roughly 320,000 distinct CDR3 sequences, around 11% found once. The starting material was CD4+ T cells sorted from PBMCs, obtained 45 days after the yellow fever booster vaccination. These receptors were collected from a man between 18 and 29 years old who received the YFV17D yellow fever vaccine. Each CDR3 is given with its conserved first and last residue.

v_call: TRBV3-1
j_call: TRBJ2-2
cdr3_aa: CASSRLASYTGELFF

v_call: TRBV4-2
j_call: TRBJ2-3
cdr3_aa: CASSQQPRLAGGARREDTQYF

v_call: TRBV4-1
j_call: TRBJ2-1
cdr3_aa: CASSQGDRYHEQFF

v_call: TRBV9
j_call: TRBJ1-6
cdr3_aa: CASSKDGQGNSPLHF

v_call: TRBV7-7
j_call: TRBJ2-1
cdr3_aa: CASSLGTDNEQFF

v_call: TRBV7-2
j_call: TRBJ2-5
cdr3_aa: CASSRSSGAAETQYF

v_call: TRBV19
j_call: TRBJ2-6
cdr3_aa: CASSSGQGSSGANVLTF

v_call: TRBV10-2
j_call: TRBJ2-7
cdr3_aa: CASSHNRVSYEQYF

v_call: TRBV11-1
j_call: TRBJ2-5
cdr3_aa: CASSLGRSRGAQYF

v_call: TRBV7-2
j_call: TRBJ2-7
cdr3_aa: CASSTGTDYEQYF

v_call: TRBV7-2
j_call: TRBJ1-2
cdr3_aa: CASSLVWAQARSNYGYTF

v_call: TRBV10-3
j_call: TRBJ2-7
cdr3_aa: CAISAPSGTGFDEQYF

v_call: TRBV20-1
j_call: TRBJ2-5
cdr3_aa: CSARVLLGWETQYF

v_call: TRBV4-3
j_call: TRBJ1-5
cdr3_aa: CASSQVWDQPQHF